This T cell receptor beta chain is drawn from a study of spatial heterogeneity in lung cancer. The V gene's germline CDR1 is LGHDT and CDR2 YNNKEL (reference sequence). The CDR3 extends over 17 amino acids. V was pared by 0 bases and J by 0 bases, with 4 bases of the junction left unmatched. Noted time point: sample taken at primary tumor resection. Whole RNA from tumor, nontumor lung or frozen PBMC was sequenced unsorted. This clonotype was counted many times. Antigen: not known. Whole-study findings and limits: Expanded TCR counts, ubiquitous and regional, correlated respectively with ubiquitous and regional nonsynonymous mutation counts. In tumors, expanded intratumoral alpha and beta TCR counts tracked mutation counts.

A single record per CDR3 protein comes from TCRdb applying MiXCR to the 5' RACE reads. The repertoire consists of more than 15,000 distinct CDR3 sequences, with 6.2% occurring once and the leading ten covering 5.5% to 8%. This receptor was identified in a male donor with early-stage non-small cell lung cancer. This chain uses TRBV3-1 with TRBJ2-2; 7 bases match TRBD1. This material consisted of lung tumor tissue, taken at surgery. CDR3 loop: CASSQDRDSTNTGELFF. The DNA for the CDR3 is TGTGCCAGCAGCCAAGATCGGGACAGTACGAACACCGGGGAGCTGTTTTTT.